This T cell receptor beta chain was profiled in a study of response to subunit inactivated influenza vaccine. Overall study findings and caveats: After each seasonal influenza vaccination, few new T cells are recruited, the authors suggested.

Many counts were recorded for this clonotype. Antigen unknown. TCRdb processed the RT-PCR reads anew with MiXCR; each CDR3 protein has one entry. The sample lists 250,000 to 350,000 distinct CDR3 sequences; approximately 21% were seen once. From germline, CDR1 is MRHNA and CDR2 SNTAGT. Deletions cut 0 bases from V and 1 base from J, with 10 bases between. The CDR3 spans 16 residues. This rearrangement joins TRBV6-4 to TRBJ1-5; D is undetermined. The clonotype comes from a man aged 50 to 75 who received an inactivated influenza vaccine. Sequences were derived from PBMCs from blood, sampled less than 22 months after vaccination. The CDR3 bases are TGTGCCAGCAGTGACTCGGGGATTTGGAGCAATCAGCCCCAGCATTTT. Encoded protein: CASSDSGIWSNQPQHF.